A selection of T cell receptor beta chains follows, all from one sample in a study of cytomegalovirus exposure and HLA in healthy donors. Sequenced by immunoSEQ multiplex PCR; TCRdb stores in-frame clones only, minus some. The data contain 150,000 or so clones, around 80% of them seen just once; the ten biggest clones take up about 5%. The material sequenced was PBMCs. The receptors shown here come from a woman aged 45-60 years in good health and CMV-seropositive. CDR3s include the opening cysteine and the closing phenylalanine or tryptophan. D genes are given only for firm matches. Only part of the rows carry a size: once, few, many, or a class if the clone is expanded.

TGTGCCAGCAGCTTCGGGGGACAGGGCTCTTTCAATGAGCAGTTCTTC	CASSFGGQGSFNEQFF	TRBV11-2	TRBD1	NA	TRBJ2-1
TGTGCCAGTAGTGACACTAGCGGGGGTTACAATGAGCAGTTCTTC	CASSDTSGGYNEQFF	TRBV19	TRBD2	few	TRBJ2-1
TGTGCCAGCAGCCTTTCACGCCCCCAGGGGTATGAGCAGTTCTTC	CASSLSRPQGYEQFF	TRBV13	NA	once	TRBJ2-1
TGTGCCAGCACTCAAAGGGGCTGGAGGGCCGACGAGCAGTACTTC	CASTQRGWRADEQYF	TRBV27	NA	NA	TRBJ2-7
TGCAGTACCGACTACCGGGGGACCCAGTACTTC	CSTDYRGTQYF	TRBV20-1	NA	NA	TRBJ2-5
TGTGCCAGCAGTTTAGGTCCTCAGGGCACAGATACGCAGTATTTT	CASSLGPQGTDTQYF	TRBV28	NA	NA	TRBJ2-3
TGCGCCAGCAGCCAAGATCGTGTAGCGGGGGGTTCCTTCGAGCAGTACTTC	CASSQDRVAGGSFEQYF	TRBV4-1	TRBD2	few	TRBJ2-7
TGTGCCAGCAGCCACAACAGGGGCGATGGCTACACCTTC	CASSHNRGDGYTF	TRBV7-9	TRBD1	NA	TRBJ1-2
TGTGCCATCAGTGAGACTAGCGGACCCCATGAGCAGTTCTTC	CAISETSGPHEQFF	TRBV10-3	TRBD2	NA	TRBJ2-1
TGTGCCAGCAGCCTTGGACTAGCGGGGGGTCAAGATACGCAGTATTTT	CASSLGLAGGQDTQYF	TRBV7-2	TRBD2	NA	TRBJ2-3
TGTGCCAGCAGCCCGGGAGCTTCCTACGAGCAGTACTTC	CASSPGASYEQYF	TRBV7-2	NA	NA	TRBJ2-7
TGTGCCAGCAGTGAAGGCATGGCAGGGGAGAATGGCTACACCTTC	CASSEGMAGENGYTF	TRBV2	NA	NA	TRBJ1-2
TGTGCCAGCAGCTTGCGGAATGAGCAGTTCTTC	CASSLRNEQFF	TRBV5-8	NA	NA	TRBJ2-1
TGTGCCTGGGGCCCGGGACTTTATGAAGCTTTCTTT	CAWGPGLYEAFF	TRBV30	NA	NA	TRBJ1-1
TGTGCCAGCAGCTTAGATTCGGTTCGGTACTTC	CASSLDSVRYF	TRBV7-2	NA	few	TRBJ2-7